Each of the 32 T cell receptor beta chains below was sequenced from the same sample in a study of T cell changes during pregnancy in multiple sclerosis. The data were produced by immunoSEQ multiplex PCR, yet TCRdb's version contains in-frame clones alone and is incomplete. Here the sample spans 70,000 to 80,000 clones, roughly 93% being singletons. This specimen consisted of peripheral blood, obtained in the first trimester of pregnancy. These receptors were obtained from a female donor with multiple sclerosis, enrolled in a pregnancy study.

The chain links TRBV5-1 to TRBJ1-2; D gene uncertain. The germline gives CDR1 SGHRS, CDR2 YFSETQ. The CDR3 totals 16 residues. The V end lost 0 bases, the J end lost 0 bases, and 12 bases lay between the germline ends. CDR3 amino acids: CASSLEFSYSNYGYTF. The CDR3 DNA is TGCGCCAGCAGCTTGGAGTTTTCTTACTCTAACTATGGCTACACCTTC.

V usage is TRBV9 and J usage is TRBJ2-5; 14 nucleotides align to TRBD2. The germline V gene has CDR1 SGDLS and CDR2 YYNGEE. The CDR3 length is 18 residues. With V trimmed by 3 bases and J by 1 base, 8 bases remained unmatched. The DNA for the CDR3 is TGTGCCAGCAGCGCTGGACTAGCGGGGGGTTCACTCCAAGAGACCCAGTACTTC. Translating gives CASSAGLAGGSLQETQYF. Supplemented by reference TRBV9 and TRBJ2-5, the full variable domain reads DSGVTQTPKHLITATGQRVTLRCSPRSGDLSVYWYQQSLDQGLQFLIQYYNGEERAKGNILERFSAQQFPDLHSELNLSSLELGDSALYFCASSAGLAGGSLQETQYFGPGTRLLVL.

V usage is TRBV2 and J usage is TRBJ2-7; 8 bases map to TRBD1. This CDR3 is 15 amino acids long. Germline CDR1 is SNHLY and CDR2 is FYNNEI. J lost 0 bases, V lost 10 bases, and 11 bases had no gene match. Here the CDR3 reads CATTPRDRFSYEQYF. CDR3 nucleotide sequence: TGTGCCACGACACCCCGGGACAGGTTCTCCTACGAGCAGTACTTC. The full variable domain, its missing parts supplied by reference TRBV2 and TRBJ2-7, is EPEVTQTPSHQVTQMGQEVILRCVPISNHLYFYWYRQILGQKVEFLVSFYNNEISEKSEIFDDQFSVERPDGSNFTLKIRSTKLEDSAMYFCATTPRDRFSYEQYFGPGTRLTVT.

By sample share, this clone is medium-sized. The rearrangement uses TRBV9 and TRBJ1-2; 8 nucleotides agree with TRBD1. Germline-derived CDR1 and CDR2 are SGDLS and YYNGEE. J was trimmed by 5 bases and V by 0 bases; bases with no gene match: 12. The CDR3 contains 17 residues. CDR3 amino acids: CASSVDGEGTGIYGYTF. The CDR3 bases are TGTGCCAGCAGCGTAGACGGAGAAGGGACAGGCATTTATGGCTACACCTTC.

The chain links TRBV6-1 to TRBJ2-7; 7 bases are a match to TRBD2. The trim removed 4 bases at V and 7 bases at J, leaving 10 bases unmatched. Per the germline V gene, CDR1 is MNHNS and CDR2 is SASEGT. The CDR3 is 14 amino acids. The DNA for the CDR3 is TGTGCCAGCAGTGGCCGGACGGGACTACGGGAGCAGTACTTC. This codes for CASSGRTGLREQYF.

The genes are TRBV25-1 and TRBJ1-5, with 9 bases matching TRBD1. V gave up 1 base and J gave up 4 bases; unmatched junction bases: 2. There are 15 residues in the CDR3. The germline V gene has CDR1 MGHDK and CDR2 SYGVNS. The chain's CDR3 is CASSESTGGNQPQHF. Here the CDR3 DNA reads TGTGCCAGCAGTGAATCGACAGGGGGGAATCAGCCCCAGCATTTT.

CDR3: CASTLLPGGHSYEQYF. The CDR3 region has the DNA TGTGCCAGCACCCTCCTTCCGGGGGGGCACTCCTACGAGCAGTACTTC. J is TRBJ2-7 and V is TRBV2; 8 nucleotides align to TRBD2. Trimming removed 7 bases from V and 0 bases from J; junction bases left unmatched: 11. The CDR3 totals 16 residues. The germline gives CDR1 SNHLY, CDR2 FYNNEI.

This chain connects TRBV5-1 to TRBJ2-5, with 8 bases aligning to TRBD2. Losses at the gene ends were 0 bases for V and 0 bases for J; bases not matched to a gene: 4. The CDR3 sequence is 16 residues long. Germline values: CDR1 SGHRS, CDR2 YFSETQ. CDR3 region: CASSLAGGYHQETQYF. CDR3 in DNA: TGCGCCAGCAGCTTGGCGGGAGGGTATCACCAAGAGACCCAGTACTTC. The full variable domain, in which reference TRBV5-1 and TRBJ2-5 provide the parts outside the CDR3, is KAGVTQTPRYLIKTRGQQVTLSCSPISGHRSVSWYQQTPGQGLQFLFEYFSETQRNKGNFPGRFSGRQFSNSRSEMNVSTLELGDSALYLCASSLAGGYHQETQYFGPGTRLLVL.

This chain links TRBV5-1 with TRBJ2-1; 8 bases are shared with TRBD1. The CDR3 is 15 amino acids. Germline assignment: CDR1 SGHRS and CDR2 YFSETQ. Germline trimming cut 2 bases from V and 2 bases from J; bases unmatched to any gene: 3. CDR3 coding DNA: TGCGCCAGCAGCTTCGGACAGGGAGCCTACAATGAGCAGTTCTTC. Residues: CASSFGQGAYNEQFF. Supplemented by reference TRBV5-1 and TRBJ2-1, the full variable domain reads KAGVTQTPRYLIKTRGQQVTLSCSPISGHRSVSWYQQTPGQGLQFLFEYFSETQRNKGNFPGRFSGRQFSNSRSEMNVSTLELGDSALYLCASSFGQGAYNEQFFGPGTRLTVL.

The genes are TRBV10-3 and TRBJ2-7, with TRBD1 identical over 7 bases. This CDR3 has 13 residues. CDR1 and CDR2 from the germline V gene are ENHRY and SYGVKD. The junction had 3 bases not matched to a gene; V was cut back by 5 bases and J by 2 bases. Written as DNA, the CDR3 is TGTGCCATCAGTTGGGACAGAGCCTACGAGCAGTACTTC. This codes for CAISWDRAYEQYF.

The CDR3 here is CASSLSRGAGFNEQFF. Here the CDR3 DNA reads TGTGCCAGCAGTTTATCGCGGGGCGCGGGGTTCAATGAGCAGTTCTTC. The rearrangement links TRBV27 to TRBJ2-1; D possibly corresponds to TRBD2 (6 bases). CDR3 length: 16 amino acids. CDR1 is MNHEY and CDR2 is SMNVEV in the germline V gene (reference sequence). The germline V and J ends were trimmed by 0 bases and 6 bases, with 15 bases remaining between them.

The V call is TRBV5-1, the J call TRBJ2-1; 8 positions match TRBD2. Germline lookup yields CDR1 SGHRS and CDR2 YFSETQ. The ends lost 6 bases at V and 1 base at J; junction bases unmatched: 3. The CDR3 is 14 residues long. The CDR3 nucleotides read TGCGCCAGCAACGAGCGGGAGTCCTACAATGAGCAGTTCTTC. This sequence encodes CASNERESYNEQFF.

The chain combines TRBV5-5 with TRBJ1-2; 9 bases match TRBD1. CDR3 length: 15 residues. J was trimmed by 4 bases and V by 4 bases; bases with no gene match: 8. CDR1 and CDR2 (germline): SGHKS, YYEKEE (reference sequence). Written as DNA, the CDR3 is TGTGCCAGCAGCCGGGACAGGGAAGCACTCTATGGCTACACCTTC. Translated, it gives CASSRDREALYGYTF.

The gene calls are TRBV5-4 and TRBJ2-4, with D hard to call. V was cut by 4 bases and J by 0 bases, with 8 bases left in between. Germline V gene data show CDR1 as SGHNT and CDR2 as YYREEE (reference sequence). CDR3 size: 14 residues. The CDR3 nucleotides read TGTGCCAGCAGCGCTCAGGTAGCCAAAAACATTCAGTACTTC. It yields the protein CASSAQVAKNIQYF.

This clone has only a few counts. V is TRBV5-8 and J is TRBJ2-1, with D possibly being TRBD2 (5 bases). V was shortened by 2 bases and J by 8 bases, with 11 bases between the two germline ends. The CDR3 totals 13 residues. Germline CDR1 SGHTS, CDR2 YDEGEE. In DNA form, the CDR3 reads TGTGCCAGCAGCTTTACACTAGTAGATGAGCAGTTCTTC. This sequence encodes CASSFTLVDEQFF.

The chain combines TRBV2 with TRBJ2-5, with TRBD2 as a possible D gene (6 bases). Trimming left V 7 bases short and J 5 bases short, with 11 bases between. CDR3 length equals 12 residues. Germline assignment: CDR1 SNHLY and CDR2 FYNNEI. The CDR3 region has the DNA TGTGCCAGCAAGAATAGCGGCGAGACCCAGTACTTC. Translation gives CASKNSGETQYF.

The DNA of the CDR3 is TGTGCCAGTAGTCCTGGACAGGGGGCGTTTCAGACCCAGTACTTC. Translating it yields CASSPGQGAFQTQYF. The chain recombines TRBV19 with TRBJ2-5; 11 nucleotides align to TRBD1. Germline V gene lookup returns CDR1 LNHDA and CDR2 SQIVND (reference sequence). V was pared by 5 bases and J by 6 bases, with 8 bases of the junction left unmatched. The CDR3 is made up of 15 amino acids.

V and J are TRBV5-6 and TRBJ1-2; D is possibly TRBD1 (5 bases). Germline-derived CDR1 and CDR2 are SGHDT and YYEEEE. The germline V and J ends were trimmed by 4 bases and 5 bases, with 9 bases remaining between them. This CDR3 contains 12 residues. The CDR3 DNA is TGTGCCAGCAGCCCAGGGCCTTATGGCTACACCTTC. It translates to CASSPGPYGYTF.

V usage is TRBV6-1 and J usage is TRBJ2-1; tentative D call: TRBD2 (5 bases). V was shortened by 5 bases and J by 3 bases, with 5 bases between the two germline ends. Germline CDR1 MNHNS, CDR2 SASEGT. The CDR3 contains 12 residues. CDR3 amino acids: CASSRDYNEQFF. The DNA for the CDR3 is TGTGCCAGCAGTCGGGACTACAATGAGCAGTTCTTC.

The CDR3 loop reads CASSLRGQLYEQYF. The CDR3 region has the DNA TGTGCCAGCTCACTCCGTGGACAGCTCTACGAGCAGTACTTC. The rearrangement uses TRBV18 and TRBJ2-7; maybe TRBD1 (6 bases). CDR1 and CDR2 from the germline V gene are KGHSH and LQKENI. The ends were cut back, 4 bases at V and 3 bases at J, with 13 bases in the middle. The CDR3 loop spans 14 amino acids. The variable domain in full, with the rest retrieved from reference TRBV18 and TRBJ2-7, is NAGVMQNPRHLVRRRGQEARLRCSPMKGHSHVYWYRQLPEEGLKFMVYLQKENIIDESGMPKERFSAEFPKEGPSILRIQQVVRGDSAAYFCASSLRGQLYEQYFGPGTRLTVT.

CDR3 residues: CASSPTGVDQPQHF. The CDR3 coding sequence is TGCGCCAGCAGCCCGACAGGGGTGGATCAGCCCCAGCATTTT. V is TRBV4-1 and J is TRBJ1-5, with 8 bases fitting TRBD1. The CDR3 is made up of 14 amino acids. V shed 4 bases and J 5 bases; nucleotides not matched to a gene: 4. CDR1 is MGHRA and CDR2 is YSYEKL in the germline V gene.

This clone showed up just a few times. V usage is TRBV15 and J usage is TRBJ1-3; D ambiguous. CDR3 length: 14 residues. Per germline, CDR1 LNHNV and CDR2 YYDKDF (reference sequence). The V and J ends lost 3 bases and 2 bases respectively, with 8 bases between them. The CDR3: CATSRRVTGNTIYF. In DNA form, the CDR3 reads TGTGCCACCAGCAGGCGCGTGACTGGAAACACCATATATTTT.

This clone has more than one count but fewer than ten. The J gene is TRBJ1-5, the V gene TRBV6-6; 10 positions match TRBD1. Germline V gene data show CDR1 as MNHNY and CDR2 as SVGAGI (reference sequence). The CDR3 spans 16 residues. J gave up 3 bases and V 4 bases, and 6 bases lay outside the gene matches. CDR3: CASSFGQGDYNQPQHF. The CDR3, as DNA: TGTGCCAGCAGTTTTGGACAGGGGGACTACAATCAGCCCCAGCATTTT.

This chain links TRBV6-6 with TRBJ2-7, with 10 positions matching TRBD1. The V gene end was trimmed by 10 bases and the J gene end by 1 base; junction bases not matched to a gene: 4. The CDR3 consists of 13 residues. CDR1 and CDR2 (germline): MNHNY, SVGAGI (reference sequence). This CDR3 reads CATTGQGSYEQYF. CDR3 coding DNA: TGTGCCACCACGGGACAGGGGTCCTACGAGCAGTACTTC.

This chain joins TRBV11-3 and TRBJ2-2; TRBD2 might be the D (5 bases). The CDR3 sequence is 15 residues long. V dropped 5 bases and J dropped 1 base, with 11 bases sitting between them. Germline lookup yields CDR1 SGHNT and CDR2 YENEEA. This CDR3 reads CASSRGLENTGELFF. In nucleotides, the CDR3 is TGTGCCAGCAGCCGAGGACTCGAGAACACCGGGGAGCTGTTTTTT.

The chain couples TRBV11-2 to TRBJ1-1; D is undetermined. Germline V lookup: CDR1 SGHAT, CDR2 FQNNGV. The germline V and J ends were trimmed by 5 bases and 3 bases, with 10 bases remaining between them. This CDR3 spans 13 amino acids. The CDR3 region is CASSRSEYTEAFF. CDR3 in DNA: TGTGCCAGCAGCAGATCAGAATACACTGAAGCTTTCTTT.

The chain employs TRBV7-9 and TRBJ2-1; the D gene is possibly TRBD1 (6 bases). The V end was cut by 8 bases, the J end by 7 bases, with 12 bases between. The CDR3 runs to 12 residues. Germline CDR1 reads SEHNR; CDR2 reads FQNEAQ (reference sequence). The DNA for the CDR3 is TGTGCCAGCCGTTTTCAGGGGAATGAGCAGTTCTTC. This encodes CASRFQGNEQFF.

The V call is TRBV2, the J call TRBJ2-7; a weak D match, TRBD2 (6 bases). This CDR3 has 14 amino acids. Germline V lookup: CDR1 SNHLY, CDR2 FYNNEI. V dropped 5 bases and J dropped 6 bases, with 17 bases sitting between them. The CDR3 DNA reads TGTGCCAGCAGTTCCCGTAGCGGAACCCCCGAGCAGTACTTC. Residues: CASSSRSGTPEQYF. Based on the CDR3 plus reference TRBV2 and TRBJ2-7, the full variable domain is EPEVTQTPSHQVTQMGQEVILRCVPISNHLYFYWYRQILGQKVEFLVSFYNNEISEKSEIFDDQFSVERPDGSNFTLKIRSTKLEDSAMYFCASSSRSGTPEQYFGPGTRLTVT.

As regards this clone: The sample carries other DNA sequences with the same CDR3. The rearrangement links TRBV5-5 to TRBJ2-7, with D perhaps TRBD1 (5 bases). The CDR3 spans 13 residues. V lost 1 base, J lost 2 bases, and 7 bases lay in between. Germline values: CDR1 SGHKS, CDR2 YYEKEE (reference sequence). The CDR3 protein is CASSLQGTYEQYF. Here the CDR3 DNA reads TGTGCCAGCAGCTTGCAGGGAACCTACGAGCAGTACTTC.

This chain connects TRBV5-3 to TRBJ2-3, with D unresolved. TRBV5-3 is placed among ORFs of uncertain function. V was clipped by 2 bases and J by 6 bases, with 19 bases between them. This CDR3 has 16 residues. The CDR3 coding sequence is TGTGCCAGAAGCTTTCTTGGGCTGGCCGCTCGGGATACGCAGTATTTT. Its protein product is CARSFLGLAARDTQYF.

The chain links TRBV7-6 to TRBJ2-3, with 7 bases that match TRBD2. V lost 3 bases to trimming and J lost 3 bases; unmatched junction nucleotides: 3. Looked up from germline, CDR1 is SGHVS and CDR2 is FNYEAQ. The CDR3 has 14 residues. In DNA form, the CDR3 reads TGTGCCAGCAGCTTCGCGGGAGTTACAGATACGCAGTATTTT. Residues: CASSFAGVTDTQYF.

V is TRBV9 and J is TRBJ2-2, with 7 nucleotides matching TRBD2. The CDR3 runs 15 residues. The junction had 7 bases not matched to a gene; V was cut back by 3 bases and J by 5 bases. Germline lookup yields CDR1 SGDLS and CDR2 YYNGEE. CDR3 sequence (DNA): TGTGCCAGCAGCGGCCGGGGGGATTGGACCGGGGAGCTGTTTTTT. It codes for CASSGRGDWTGELFF.